The TCR beta chain under discussion was sequenced for a study of T-cell memory formation after mild COVID-19. Study-level information: TCR clustering was largely donor specific.

Note on this clonotype: Its specificity is unknown.

Study-level points and caveats: Shrinking CD4+ clones were chiefly CM and EM; CD8+ ones were chiefly EMRA. CD4+ bias marked clones expanding day 15 to 37, unlike balanced contracting clones.

TCRdb called the 5' RACE reads again in MiXCR, with one record for every CDR3 protein. The sample lists 470,000 or so distinct CDR3 sequences; approximately 23% were seen once. The V gene's germline CDR1 is SGHTA and CDR2 FQGTGA. The CDR3 spans 15 residues. The V gene lost 2 bases and the J gene lost 5 bases, with 13 bases spanning the gap. The clonotype comes from an adult woman who had mild COVID-19 (a few samples of this study predate the infection). Cell type and time point are not known. This sequence joins TRBV7-3 and TRBJ2-1; tentative D call: TRBD2 (5 bases). The sample was PBMCs or a T cell subset sorted from them (not recorded which). The CDR3 region has the DNA TGTGCCAGCAGCTTAGAACTAGTTGGGGACAATGAGCAGTTCTTC. This codes for CASSLELVGDNEQFF.